One sample yielded the 30 T cell receptor beta chains listed below, sequenced in a study of blood T cell repertoires in COVID-19. Produced via immunoSEQ multiplex PCR; TCRdb's table is partial and in-frame only. The top ten hold approximately 7.5% of the sample, which has hundreds of thousands of clones, approximately 85% seen once. What was sequenced was peripheral blood. The receptors stem from a human donor in a cohort sampled during active COVID-19.

This clone showed up just once. The chain carries TRBV25-1 and TRBJ2-2, with 8 bases aligning to TRBD1. Germline V gives CDR1 MGHDK, CDR2 SYGVNS. Trimming took 1 base from V and 4 from J; bases not matched to a gene: 5. This CDR3 is built from 16 residues. The CDR3 DNA sequence: TGTGCCAGCAGTGAATCAAGACAGGGGAGCACCGGGGAGCTGTTTTTT. Translated, it gives CASSESRQGSTGELFF.

The chain links TRBV7-3 to TRBJ1-1; 9 bases match TRBD1. Germline loops: CDR1 SGHTA, CDR2 FQGTGA. This CDR3 is 13 amino acids long. V shed 5 bases, J shed 11 bases, and the junction held 9 bases outside the gene matches. Here the CDR3 reads CASSLIQGARAFF. DNA of the CDR3: TGTGCCAGCAGCCTTATACAGGGGGCGCGTGCTTTCTTT.

In its sample, this clone was seen many times. The V call is TRBV2, the J call TRBJ1-6; 8 nucleotides agree with TRBD1. Germline loops: CDR1 SNHLY, CDR2 FYNNEI. CDR3 length: 17 amino acids. V shed 1 base, J shed 9 bases, and the junction held 11 bases outside the gene matches. CDR3 DNA: TGTGCCAGCAGTGAAGAGGGTGGGACAGGCAGCTCTTCACCCCTCCACTTT. This encodes CASSEEGGTGSSSPLHF.

This rearrangement joins TRBV7-3 to TRBJ1-1; D might be TRBD1 (6 bases). Germline V lookup: CDR1 SGHTA, CDR2 FQGTGA. This CDR3 has 15 residues. V lost 0 bases and J 3 bases, leaving 11 bases between the germline ends. Here the CDR3 reads CASSLTGDTYTEAFF. DNA of the CDR3: TGTGCCAGCAGCTTAACAGGGGACACATACACTGAAGCTTTCTTT.

This chain uses TRBV3-1 (or the pseudogene TRBV3-2) with TRBJ1-4; D gene uncertain. The V end lost 1 base, the J end lost 0 bases, and 3 bases lay between the germline ends. The CDR3 spans 14 residues. In germline, CDR1 is LGHDT, CDR2 YNNKEL (reference sequence). CDR3 in DNA: TGTGCCAGCAGCCAAGGAGCAACTAATGAAAAACTGTTTTTT. It specifies CASSQGATNEKLFF.

This clone was seen only once. The rearrangement uses TRBV12-3 or TRBV12-4 and TRBJ2-7, with 7 bases that match TRBD1. This CDR3 has 12 residues. V lost 5 bases, J lost 6 bases, and 4 bases stayed unmatched. The chain's CDR3 is CASSPTGVEQYF. In DNA, the CDR3 is TGTGCCAGCAGTCCCACAGGGGTCGAGCAGTACTTC.

The V call is TRBV29-1, the J call TRBJ2-2; no definite D call. This CDR3 is 11 amino acids long. Trimming removed 5 bases from V and 3 bases from J, with 4 bases in between. Per the germline V gene, CDR1 is SQVTM and CDR2 is ANQGSEA. This chain's CDR3 is CSVRDTGELFF. The CDR3, as DNA: TGCAGCGTTCGGGACACCGGGGAGCTGTTTTTT.

The chain couples TRBV28 to TRBJ1-2, with D uncertain. V was clipped by 7 bases and J by 7 bases, with 10 bases between them. Germline CDR1 is MDHEN and CDR2 is SYDVKM. The length of the CDR3 is 11 residues. The CDR3 bases are TGTGCCAGCATCGGAGGAGTTGGCTACACCTTC. Amino acids: CASIGGVGYTF.

This chain uses TRBV10-1 with TRBJ2-3; weak D call: TRBD1 (6 bases). The germline CDR1 and CDR2 sequences are WNHNN and SYGVQD (reference sequence). V was clipped by 4 bases and J by 4 bases, with 9 bases between them. CDR3 length: 13 amino acids. CDR3 nucleotides: TGCGCCAGCAGTGTCAGGGGCGCAGATACGCAGTATTTT. It encodes CASSVRGADTQYF.

V and J are TRBV27 and TRBJ2-7, with TRBD2 identical over 14 bases. V was clipped by 5 bases and J by 5 bases; unmatched bases: 8. Germline V gives CDR1 MNHEY, CDR2 SMNVEV (reference sequence). The CDR3 is made up of 16 amino acids. The CDR3: CASSLRLAGGLNEQYF. CDR3 sequence (DNA): TGTGCCAGCAGTCTAAGACTAGCGGGGGGGCTGAACGAGCAGTACTTC.

The rearrangement uses TRBV27 and TRBJ1-3, with no clear D. CDR1 and CDR2 (germline): MNHEY, SMNVEV (reference sequence). This CDR3 comprises 14 residues. V was clipped by 8 bases and J by 0 bases, with 11 bases between them. CDR3 loop: CASGTGGSGNTIYF. The CDR3, as DNA: TGTGCCAGCGGTACTGGAGGCTCTGGAAACACCATATATTTT.

The chain couples TRBV2 to TRBJ1-1, with D tentatively TRBD1 (5 bases). In germline, CDR1 is SNHLY, CDR2 FYNNEI. The V end was cut by 6 bases, the J end by 0 bases, with 8 bases between. There are 13 residues in the CDR3. The CDR3 reads CASRDRLNTEAFF. The CDR3 region has the DNA TGTGCCAGCAGAGACAGACTGAACACTGAAGCTTTCTTT. The variable domain in full, with the rest retrieved from reference TRBV2 and TRBJ1-1, is EPEVTQTPSHQVTQMGQEVILRCVPISNHLYFYWYRQILGQKVEFLVSFYNNEISEKSEIFDDQFSVERPDGSNFTLKIRSTKLEDSAMYFCASRDRLNTEAFFGQGTRLTVV.

The gene calls are TRBV5-1 and TRBJ2-1; D is perhaps TRBD2 (6 bases). Trimming removed 4 bases from V and 0 bases from J, with 11 bases in between. Germline V lookup: CDR1 SGHRS, CDR2 YFSETQ. The CDR3 is 15 amino acids. CDR3 sequence (DNA): TGCGCCAGCAGCCGGGGGTCTGGCTCCTACAATGAGCAGTTCTTC. Translating it yields CASSRGSGSYNEQFF. Looking up the rest from reference TRBV5-1 and TRBJ2-1 gives the full variable domain: KAGVTQTPRYLIKTRGQQVTLSCSPISGHRSVSWYQQTPGQGLQFLFEYFSETQRNKGNFPGRFSGRQFSNSRSEMNVSTLELGDSALYLCASSRGSGSYNEQFFGPGTRLTVL.

The CDR3 bases are TGCGCCAGCTCGGCTGGGGAGGATCTGCCCCAGCATTTT. Its translation: CASSAGEDLPQHF. The chain joins TRBV5-1 to TRBJ1-5; D gene ambiguous. V lost 7 bases to trimming and J lost 9 bases, with 17 bases between them. The CDR3 has 13 amino acids. Germline V gene lookup returns CDR1 SGHRS and CDR2 YFSETQ.

The rearrangement uses TRBV27 and TRBJ2-7; 7 bases fit TRBD2. The ends lost 3 bases at V and 2 bases at J; junction bases unmatched: 4. CDR1 MNHEY and CDR2 SMNVEV come from the germline V gene (reference sequence). This CDR3 has 14 residues. The CDR3 DNA reads as TGTGCCAGCAGTTTTCGGGGGGATACCTACGAGCAGTACTTC. Amino acid sequence: CASSFRGDTYEQYF.

This chain links TRBV5-4 with TRBJ1-1; D is ambiguous. The germline V gene encodes CDR1 SGHNT and CDR2 YYREEE (reference sequence). Trimming took 1 base from V and 1 from J, leaving 5 bases between them. This CDR3 is 13 amino acids long. The CDR3 nucleotides read TGTGCCAGCAGCTTGAACAAGAACACTGAAGCTTTCTTT. It encodes CASSLNKNTEAFF. Together with reference TRBV5-4 and TRBJ1-1, the CDR3 gives the full variable domain: ETGVTQSPTHLIKTRGQQVTLRCSSQSGHNTVSWYQQALGQGPQFIFQYYREEENGRGNFPPRFSGLQFPNYSSELNVNALELDDSALYLCASSLNKNTEAFFGQGTRLTVV.

J is TRBJ1-3 and V is TRBV6-5; no definite D call. Germline CDR1 is MNHEY and CDR2 is SVGAGI. Trimming took 8 bases from V and 0 from J, leaving 11 bases between them. CDR3 length: 14 residues. The CDR3 DNA reads as TGTGCCAGCTCAGTCCGGGGCTCTGGAAACACCATATATTTT. This sequence encodes CASSVRGSGNTIYF.

The chain combines TRBV30 with TRBJ1-5; D ambiguous. Germline-derived CDR1 and CDR2 are GTSNPN and SVGIG (reference sequence). The CDR3 is made up of 12 amino acids. Trimming cost V 3 bases and J 4 bases, with 7 bases left between them. CDR3 in amino acids: CAWSPPNQPQHF. The CDR3 coding sequence is TGTGCCTGGAGCCCCCCAAATCAGCCCCAGCATTTT.

This sequence joins TRBV6-1 and TRBJ2-7; the D gene is possibly TRBD1 (6 bases). V lost 1 base to trimming and J lost 0 bases, with 10 bases between them. This CDR3 has 15 residues. Germline loops: CDR1 MNHNS, CDR2 SASEGT. The CDR3 loop is CASSEGTVRSYEQYF. CDR3 coding DNA: TGTGCCAGCAGTGAAGGGACAGTTCGCTCCTACGAGCAGTACTTC.

V is TRBV7-9 and J is TRBJ2-5; TRBD1 matches 12 bases. V was pared by 2 bases and J by 4 bases, with 11 bases of the junction left unmatched. Germline V gene data show CDR1 as SEHNR and CDR2 as FQNEAQ (reference sequence). CDR3 length: 18 amino acids. CDR3 amino acids: CASSLTGPGQGAGETQYF. Here the CDR3 DNA reads TGTGCCAGCAGCTTAACGGGCCCGGGACAGGGGGCGGGAGAGACCCAGTACTTC.

The chain carries TRBV2 and TRBJ2-4; 7 nucleotides agree with TRBD1. Unmatched junction bases numbered 4, after V lost 7 bases and J lost 7 bases. The CDR3 has 12 amino acids. Germline CDR1 SNHLY, CDR2 FYNNEI. The chain's CDR3 is CASKKGANIQYF. The CDR3 DNA reads TGTGCCAGCAAAAAGGGGGCGAACATTCAGTACTTC.

This clone was recorded only once. V is TRBV2 and J is TRBJ2-7; D not resolved. Germline CDR1 SNHLY, CDR2 FYNNEI. The CDR3 has 13 amino acids. The V end lost 3 bases, the J end lost 4 bases, and 10 bases lay between the germline ends. The CDR3: CASSDRSSYEQYF. CDR3 nucleotides: TGTGCCAGCAGTGATCGGTCTTCGTACGAGCAGTACTTC.

The J gene is TRBJ2-1, the V gene TRBV3-1 (or the pseudogene TRBV3-2); maybe TRBD2 (5 bases). Germline lookup yields CDR1 LGHDT and CDR2 YNNKEL (reference sequence). V dropped 4 bases and J dropped 12 bases, with 16 bases sitting between them. CDR3 length: 13 residues. The CDR3 coding sequence is TGTGCCAGCAGCCGCCAGGCTTTTGGAGGGCAGTTCTTC. This gives the protein CASSRQAFGGQFF.

V and J are TRBV11-2 and TRBJ2-7, with TRBD2 as a possible D gene (6 bases). Germline V gene sequence: CDR1 SGHAT, CDR2 FQNNGV. The V gene lost 2 bases and the J gene lost 0 bases, with 14 bases spanning the gap. The CDR3 covers 16 residues. The CDR3 reads CASSLYRDGSSYEQYF. In DNA form, the CDR3 reads TGTGCCAGCAGCTTATACCGGGACGGGAGCTCCTACGAGCAGTACTTC. Using reference TRBV11-2 and TRBJ2-7 for the parts outside the CDR3, the full variable domain is EAGVAQSPRYKIIEKRQSVAFWCNPISGHATLYWYQQILGQGPKLLIQFQNNGVVDDSQLPKDRFSAERLKGVDSTLKIQPAKLEDSAVYLCASSLYRDGSSYEQYFGPGTRLTVT.

The chain employs TRBV10-3 and TRBJ2-7; D may be TRBD1 (6 bases). V was pared by 6 bases and J by 3 bases, with 9 bases between. The CDR3 runs 12 residues. Germline V gene sequence: CDR1 ENHRY, CDR2 SYGVKD. The CDR3 protein is CAISKQGYEQYF. In DNA, the CDR3 is TGTGCCATCAGCAAACAGGGCTACGAGCAGTACTTC.

The J gene is TRBJ1-2, the V gene TRBV24-1, with D unresolved. Germline loops: CDR1 KGHDR, CDR2 SFDVKD. Trimming took off 1 base at V and 8 bases at J, with 4 bases between the two ends. The CDR3 runs to 11 residues. The CDR3 coding sequence is TGTGCCACCAGTGATTTCGAGGGCTACACCTTC. Translation gives CATSDFEGYTF.

There are many counts of this clone. The V call is TRBV4-2, the J call TRBJ1-1; unclear D gene. V lost 0 bases and J 0 bases, leaving 8 bases between the germline ends. The CDR3 length is 15 residues. From germline, CDR1 is LGHNA and CDR2 YNFKEQ. The CDR3 is CASSQDSGMNTEAFF. CDR3 sequence (DNA): TGTGCCAGCAGCCAAGATAGTGGTATGAACACTGAAGCTTTCTTT.

The rearrangement uses TRBV2 and TRBJ1-2, with 11 bases fitting TRBD1. In germline, CDR1 is SNHLY, CDR2 FYNNEI. The CDR3 loop spans 15 amino acids. V shed 5 bases, J shed 7 bases, and the junction held 9 bases outside the gene matches. The CDR3 loop is CASSTLKGQGGGYTF. DNA for the CDR3: TGTGCCAGCAGTACCTTGAAGGGACAGGGGGGTGGCTACACCTTC.

As concerns this clone: No DNA is shown, since the ends of the CDR3 on it are uncertain; the CDR3 is the one TCRdb lists. CDR3 amino acids: CASSERDRAGGYTFGSRAGGYTF. The V call is TRBV6-1, the J call TRBJ1-2; the D segment call TRBD1 is taken from the table without a DNA check. The CDR3 numbers 23 amino acids, ends counted. CDR1 is MNHNS, CDR2 SASEGT, per germline.

This clone was counted a single time. The chain couples TRBV30 to TRBJ1-4; D remains unclear. The CDR3 spans 12 residues. V was clipped by 5 bases and J by 7 bases, with 11 bases between them. Germline V CDR1 and CDR2: GTSNPN, SVGIG (reference sequence). CDR3 protein: CAWAMTGEKLFF. The CDR3 region has the DNA TGTGCCTGGGCCATGACGGGTGAAAAACTGTTTTTT.